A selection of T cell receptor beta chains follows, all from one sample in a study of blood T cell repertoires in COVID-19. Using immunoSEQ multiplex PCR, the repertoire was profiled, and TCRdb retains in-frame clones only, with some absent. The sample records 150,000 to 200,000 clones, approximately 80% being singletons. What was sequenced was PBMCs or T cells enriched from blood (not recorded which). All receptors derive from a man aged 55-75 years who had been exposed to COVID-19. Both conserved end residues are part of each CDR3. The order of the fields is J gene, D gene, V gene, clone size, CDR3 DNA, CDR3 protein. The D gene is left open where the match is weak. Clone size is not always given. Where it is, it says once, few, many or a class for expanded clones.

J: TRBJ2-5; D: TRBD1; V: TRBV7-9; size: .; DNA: TGTGCCAGCAGCGCGCGGGACAGGGCGGTGGAGACCCAGTACTTC; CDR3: CASSARDRAVETQYF
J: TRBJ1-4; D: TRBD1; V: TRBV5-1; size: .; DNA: TGCGCCAGCAGCGTGGAATGGGGACAGGGAGGTAAACTGTTTTTT; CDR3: CASSVEWGQGGKLFF
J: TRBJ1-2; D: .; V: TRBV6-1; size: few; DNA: TGTGCCAGCAGTGAAACCCGGGGGGGCAGTGGCTACACCTTC; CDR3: CASSETRGGSGYTF
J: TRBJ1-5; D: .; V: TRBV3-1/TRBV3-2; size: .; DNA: TGTGCCAGCAGTCAAGCCCTAAATCAGCCCCAGCATTTT; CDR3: CASSQALNQPQHF
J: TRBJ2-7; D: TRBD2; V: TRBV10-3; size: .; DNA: TGTGCCATCAGTGGCGGACAACTAGCGGCTACCTACGAGCAGTACTTC; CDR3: CAISGGQLAATYEQYF
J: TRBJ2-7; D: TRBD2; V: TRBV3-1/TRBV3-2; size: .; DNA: TGTGCCAGCAGCCTCACTAGCGGGAGAGGATACGAGCAGTACTTC; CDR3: CASSLTSGRGYEQYF
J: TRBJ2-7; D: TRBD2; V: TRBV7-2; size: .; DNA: TGTGCCAGCAGCTTAGGACTAGCGGGAGTTCTCTACGAGCAGTACTTC; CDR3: CASSLGLAGVLYEQYF
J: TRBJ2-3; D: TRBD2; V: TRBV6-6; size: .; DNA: TGTGCCAGCAGTCCCCGGACTAGCGGGAGATTCACAGATACGCAGTATTTT; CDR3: CASSPRTSGRFTDTQYF
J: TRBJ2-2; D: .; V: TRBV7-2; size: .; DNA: TGTGCCAGCAGCTTAGTTGGCGGAAACACCGGGGAGCTGTTTTTT; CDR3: CASSLVGGNTGELFF
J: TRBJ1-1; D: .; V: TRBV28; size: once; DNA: TGTGCCAGCAGTCCACTCGGGGTTTGGGAAGCTTTCTTT; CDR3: CASSPLGVWEAFF
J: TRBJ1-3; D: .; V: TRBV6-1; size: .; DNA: TGTGCCAGCAGTGCCTGGGGGGTAGGGAACTCTGGAAACACCATATATTTT; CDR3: CASSAWGVGNSGNTIYF
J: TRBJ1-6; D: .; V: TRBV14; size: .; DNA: TGTGCCAGCAGCCAGTCTCAGAATTCACCCCTCCACTTT; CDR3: CASSQSQNSPLHF
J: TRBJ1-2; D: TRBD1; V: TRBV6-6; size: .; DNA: TGTGCCAGCAGTGGGACAGCTGTTAACTATGGCTACACCTTC; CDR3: CASSGTAVNYGYTF
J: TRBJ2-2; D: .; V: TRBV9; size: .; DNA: TGTGCCAGCAGCGTCGGACTCCCCGGTAGTGGGGACGGGGAGCTGTTTTTT; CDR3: CASSVGLPGSGDGELFF
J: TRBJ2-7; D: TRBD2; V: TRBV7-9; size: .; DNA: TGTGCCAGCAGCCAGGGACTAGCGGGAGGTACCTACGAGCAGTACTTC; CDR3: CASSQGLAGGTYEQYF
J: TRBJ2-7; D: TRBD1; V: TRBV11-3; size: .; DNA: TGTGCCAGCAGCCCGGGACAGCCTACTTCCTACGAGCAGTACTTC; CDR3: CASSPGQPTSYEQYF
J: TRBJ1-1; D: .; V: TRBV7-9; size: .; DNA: TGTGCCAGCAGCCCCCAGGTGGCAGGGAGGACTGAAGCTTTCTTT; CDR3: CASSPQVAGRTEAFF
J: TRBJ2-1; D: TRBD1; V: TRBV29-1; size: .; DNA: TGCAGCGTTGGGACAGGGAACAATGAGCAGTTCTTC; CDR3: CSVGTGNNEQFF
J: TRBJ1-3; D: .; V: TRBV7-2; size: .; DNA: TGTGCCAGCAGCTTAGTCGGTGCCGACTCTGGAAACACCATATATTTT; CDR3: CASSLVGADSGNTIYF
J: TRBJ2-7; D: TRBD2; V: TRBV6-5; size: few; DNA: TGTGCCAGCACTCCTGGACTAGGGATTAATTACGAGCAGTACTTC; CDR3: CASTPGLGINYEQYF
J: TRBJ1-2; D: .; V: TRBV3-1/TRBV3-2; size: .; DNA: TGTGCCAGCAGCCCGAACCTCTCGGCGGGTAACTATGGCTACACCTTC; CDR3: CASSPNLSAGNYGYTF
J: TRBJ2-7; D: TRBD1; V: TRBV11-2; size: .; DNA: TGTGCCAGCAGCTTAGGCACCGGGACAGAGTACGAGCAGTACTTC; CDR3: CASSLGTGTEYEQYF
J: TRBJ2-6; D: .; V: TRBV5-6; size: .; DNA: TGTGCCAGCAGCTTCAGGGGAGCGGGGGCCAACGTCCTGACTTTC; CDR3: CASSFRGAGANVLTF
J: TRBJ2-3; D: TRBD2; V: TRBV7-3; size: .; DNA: TGTGCCAGCAGCTTATTGGGACTAGCGGGAGGGCGTAGGGTAGATACGCAGTATTTT; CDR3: CASSLLGLAGGRRVDTQYF
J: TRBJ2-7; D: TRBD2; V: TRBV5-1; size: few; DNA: TGCGCCAGCAGCGCCGGGACTAGCGGGATTGCCGAGCAGTACTTC; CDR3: CASSAGTSGIAEQYF
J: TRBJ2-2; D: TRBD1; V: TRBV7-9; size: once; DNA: TGTGCCAGCAGCCCGCCGACAGGGACCGGGGAGCTGTTTTTT; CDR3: CASSPPTGTGELFF
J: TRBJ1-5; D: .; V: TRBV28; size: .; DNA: TGTGCCAGCAGTACAGATAGCAATCAGCCCCAGCATTTT; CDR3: CASSTDSNQPQHF
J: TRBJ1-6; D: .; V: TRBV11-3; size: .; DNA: TGTGCCAGCAGCTCTAGCGGTTCACCCCTCCACTTT; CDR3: CASSSSGSPLHF
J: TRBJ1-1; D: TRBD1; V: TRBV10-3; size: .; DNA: TGTGCCATCAGCCGGGACAGCGTAATGAACACTGAAGCTTTCTTT; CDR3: CAISRDSVMNTEAFF
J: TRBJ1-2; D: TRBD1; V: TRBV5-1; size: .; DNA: TGCGCCAGCAGTCGGGACAGGGGAACGACAAGCGGCTACACCTTC; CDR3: CASSRDRGTTSGYTF
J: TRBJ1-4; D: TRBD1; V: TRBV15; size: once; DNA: TGTGCCACCAGCAGAGACGGGACAGGCTTTAATGAAAAACTGTTTTTT; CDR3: CATSRDGTGFNEKLFF